This T cell receptor beta chain is drawn from a study of STAT5B mutations in CD4+ large granular lymphocyte leukemia. As concerns this clone: The target antigen is unknown.

The CDR3 spans 15 residues. Germline V gives CDR1 MGHDK, CDR2 SYGVNS. Germline trimming cut 5 bases from V and 2 bases from J; bases unmatched to any gene: 3. Study-level points and caveats: Without putative leukemic clones, patient CD4-sorted repertoires remained more clonal than healthy CD4+ repertoires.

This was a survey-level run. Source study methods: Lowest detectable productive clonotype frequency was 2.59 x 10-5. Data came from immunoSEQ multiplex PCR; TCRdb stores just in-frame clones and leaves some out. V and J calls plus clone size are reproduced from that table; the DNA served to infer D and trimming. The sample lists 20,000 to 25,000 clones; 60% to 80% were seen once. The sample comprised CD4+ T cells from blood buffy coats. The receptor's source is a human donor in good health. V gene TRBV25-1 combines with J gene TRBJ2-4; TRBD2 matches 10 bases. The CDR3 sequence: CASSPAGGSKNIQYF. The CDR3 nucleotides are TGTGCCAGCAGTCCAGCGGGAGGGTCCAAAAACATTCAGTACTTC.